This T cell receptor beta chain emerged from a study of blood T cell repertoires in COVID-19. Overall study: PBMCs, B-cell-depleted T cells, or T cells were the source of the cDNA or gDNA that made up the material.

This clone turned up a few times. Methods used by the authors: Amplification of reference gene primers was used by the study to estimate nucleated cell counts. This table comes from immunoSEQ multiplex PCR, and its TCRdb copy is limited to in-frame clones, with some not included. For V, J and clone size, that table is used; D and trimming come from the DNA. Found here are about 190,000 clones, 88% of them singletons; the top ten hold approximately 6%. Sequenced material: peripheral blood. The receptor comes from a man aged 35 to 55 with active or convalescent COVID-19.

CDR3 amino acids: CATSGGRAPAEAFF. The CDR3 bases are TGTGCCACCAGTGGAGGCAGGGCCCCCGCTGAAGCTTTCTTT. The chain uses TRBV24-1 and TRBJ1-1, with D possibly TRBD1 on 5 matching bases. The CDR3 runs to 14 residues. Germline CDR1 and CDR2: KGHDR and SFDVKD. Trimming took off 5 bases at V and 6 bases at J, with 15 bases between the two ends.